The clone carrying this T cell receptor beta chain has a count of ten or more. What it binds is not known. The sequenced fragment ends 3 residues before the CDR3 boundary, so the rest is inferred from the germline J gene. This record belongs to a study of T cell clonality in common variable immunodeficiency. Study results and limitations: Common variable immunodeficiency TCR beta sequences reportedly had fewer deletions and N-nucleotide insertions.

Sequencing used immunoSEQ multiplex PCR; TCRdb keeps in-frame clones, though not all of them. This sample comprises approximately 35,000 clones, none seen once only. Trimming removed 0 bases from V and 5 bases from J, with 4 bases in between. CDR1 SGHAT and CDR2 FQNNGV come from the germline V gene. The CDR3 sequence is 12 residues long. CVID subjects were 15 or so female and some 28 male, aged roughly 9 to 70. Replacement immunoglobulin had been given to every CVID subject for at least one year. The TCR originated in a human donor with common variable immunodeficiency. The specimen was peripheral blood mononuclear cells. The chain uses TRBV11-2 and TRBJ1-2; no clear D gene. CDR3 in amino acids: CASSLDRYGYTF. CDR3 DNA, as far as it was read: TGTGCCAGCAGCTTAGACCGTTATGGC.